The clone carrying this T cell receptor beta chain was found a few times. The antigen remains unidentified. This sample is part of a study of tumor-infiltrating lymphocytes in primary liver carcinoma. Findings and caveats of the study: Researchers did not compare CD4+ and CD8+ repertoires, as samples were bulk unsorted.

TCR beta cDNA was prepared out of roughly 490 ng total RNA by means of a constant-region primer. Slightly modified ARM-PCR served as the procedure for the TCR beta libraries. These libraries came from three rounds of nested multiplex PCR. Rounds one and two of PCR, each of approximately 11 cycles, were primed with TRBV1-TRBV30 forward primers and a C-beta reverse primer. TCRdb re-called the multiplex PCR reads through MiXCR, storing one row per CDR3 protein. The table includes 250,000 to 350,000 distinct CDR3 sequences, more than 55% detected once. Blood RNA came from unsorted whole blood; germline DNA was also extracted. Germline assignment: CDR1 SGHTS and CDR2 YDEGEE. CDR3 size: 17 residues. V shed 2 bases and J 6 bases; nucleotides not matched to a gene: 14.

Sequencing was done on a sample of peripheral blood. The rearrangement uses TRBV5-8 and TRBJ2-1; 7 positions match TRBD2. The origin of this receptor is a woman in her twenties or thirties with primary liver carcinoma and hepatitis B virus infection. CDR3 nucleotide sequence: TGTGCCAGCAGCTTCCAGCAGACGGCGGGAGTAGTCAATGAGCAGTTCTTC. Translating it yields CASSFQQTAGVVNEQFF.